The source of this TCR beta chain is a study of PD-L1 blockade in urothelial cancer. V gave up 0 bases and J gave up 3 bases, with 14 bases separating them. Germline assignment: CDR1 MNHEY and CDR2 SVGAGI. The CDR3 runs to 16 residues. The time point: peripheral blood 6 weeks after treatment start. Only in-frame clones appear in the TCRdb table, and some are missing; sequencing was by immunoSEQ multiplex PCR. The data show about 39,000 clones, with approximately 84% seen just once and about 10% held by the top ten. V gene TRBV6-5 combines with J gene TRBJ1-1; possible D gene TRBD1, 6 bases. The source is a man in his forties or fifties with urothelial cancer. Here the sequenced sample was PBMCs, taken around atezolizumab (anti-PD-L1) treatment. The CDR3 sequence is CASSYSGAYSYTEAFF. The CDR3 coding sequence is TGTGCCAGCAGTTACTCGGGGGCGTATTCGTACACTGAAGCTTTCTTT.